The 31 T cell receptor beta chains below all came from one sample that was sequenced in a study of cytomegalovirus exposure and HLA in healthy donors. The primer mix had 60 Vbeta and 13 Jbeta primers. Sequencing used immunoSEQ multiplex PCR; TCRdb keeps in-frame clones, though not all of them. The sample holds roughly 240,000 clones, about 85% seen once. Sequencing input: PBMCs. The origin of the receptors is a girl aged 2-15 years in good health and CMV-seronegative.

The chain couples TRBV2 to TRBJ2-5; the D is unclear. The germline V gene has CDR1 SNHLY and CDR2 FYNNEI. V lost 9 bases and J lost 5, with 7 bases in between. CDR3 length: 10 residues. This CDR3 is CARHFETQYF. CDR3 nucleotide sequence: TGTGCCAGGCACTTTGAGACCCAGTACTTC.

CDR3 region: CASTGTRGGTDTQYF. CDR3 nucleotides: TGTGCCAGCACCGGGACTAGAGGGGGCACAGATACGCAGTATTTT. J is TRBJ2-3 and V is TRBV27; TRBD2 aligns across 8 bases. Germline trimming cut 7 bases from V and 1 base from J; bases unmatched to any gene: 7. The CDR3 has 15 residues. Germline V gives CDR1 MNHEY, CDR2 SMNVEV (reference sequence).

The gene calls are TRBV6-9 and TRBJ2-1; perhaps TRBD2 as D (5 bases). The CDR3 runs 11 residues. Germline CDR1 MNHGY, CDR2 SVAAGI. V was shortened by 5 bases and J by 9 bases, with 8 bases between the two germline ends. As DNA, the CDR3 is TGTGCCAGCAGTCCCCGGGGTGAGCAGTTCTTC. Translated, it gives CASSPRGEQFF.

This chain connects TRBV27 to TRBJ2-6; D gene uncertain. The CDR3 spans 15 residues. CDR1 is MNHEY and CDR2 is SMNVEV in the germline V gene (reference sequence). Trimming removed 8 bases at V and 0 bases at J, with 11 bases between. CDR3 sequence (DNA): TGTGCCAGCGGGCAGGCCCCCTCTGGGGCCAACGTCCTGACTTTC. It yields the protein CASGQAPSGANVLTF.

CDR3 amino acids: CAWRTGVGNGYTF. CDR3 in DNA: TGTGCCTGGAGGACAGGGGTGGGAAATGGCTACACCTTC. The rearrangement links TRBV30 to TRBJ1-2; 8 bases map to TRBD1. This CDR3 contains 13 residues. CDR1 is GTSNPN, CDR2 SVGIG, per germline (reference sequence). V lost 3 bases, J lost 6 bases, and 6 bases stayed unmatched.

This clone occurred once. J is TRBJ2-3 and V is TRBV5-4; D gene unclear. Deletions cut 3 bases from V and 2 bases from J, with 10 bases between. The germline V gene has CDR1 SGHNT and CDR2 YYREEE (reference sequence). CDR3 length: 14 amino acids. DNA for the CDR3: TGTGCCAGCAGCTCCGACGGGTACACAGATACGCAGTATTTT. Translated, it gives CASSSDGYTDTQYF.

CDR3 DNA sequence: TGTGCCAGCAGTCCTCACAGGGGGCCGTACACTGAAGCTTTCTTT. This codes for CASSPHRGPYTEAFF. The chain is built from TRBV6-5 and TRBJ1-1; 9 positions match TRBD1. The CDR3 runs 15 residues. In germline, CDR1 is MNHEY, CDR2 SVGAGI. Trimming cost V 5 bases and J 3 bases; bases outside gene matches: 7.

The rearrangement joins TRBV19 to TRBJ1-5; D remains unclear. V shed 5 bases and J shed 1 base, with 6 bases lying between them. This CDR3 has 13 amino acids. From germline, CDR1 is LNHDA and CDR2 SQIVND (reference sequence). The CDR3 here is CASSFGSNQPQHF. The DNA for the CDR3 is TGTGCCAGTAGTTTCGGGAGCAATCAGCCCCAGCATTTT.

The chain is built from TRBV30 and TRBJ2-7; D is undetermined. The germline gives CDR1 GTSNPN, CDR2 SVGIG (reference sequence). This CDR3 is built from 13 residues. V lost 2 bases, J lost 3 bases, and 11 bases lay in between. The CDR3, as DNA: TGTGCCTGGAGTTCCGGCAGGCTCTACGAGCAGTACTTC. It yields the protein CAWSSGRLYEQYF.

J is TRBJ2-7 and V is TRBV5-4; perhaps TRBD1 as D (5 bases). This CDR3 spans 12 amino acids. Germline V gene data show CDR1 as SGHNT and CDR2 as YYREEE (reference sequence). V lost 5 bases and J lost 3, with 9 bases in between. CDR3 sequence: CASRYDSYEQYF. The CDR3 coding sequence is TGTGCCAGCAGGTACGACAGCTACGAGCAGTACTTC.

The CDR3 DNA reads as TGCAGCGTTGAAAGCCCGGGGGGTGGTGATCAGCCCCAGCATTTT. This encodes CSVESPGGGDQPQHF. The V gene is TRBV29-1, the J gene TRBJ1-5, with D perhaps matching TRBD1 (5 bases). V was trimmed by 2 bases and J by 5 bases, leaving 16 bases between them. CDR3 size: 15 residues. Germline V lookup: CDR1 SQVTM, CDR2 ANQGSEA.

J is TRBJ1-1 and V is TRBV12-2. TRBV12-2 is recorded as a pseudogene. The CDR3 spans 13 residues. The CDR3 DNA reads TGTGCAAGTCGCCCCCCGGAGGTCCTTGAAGCTTTCTTT. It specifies CASRPPEVLEAFF.

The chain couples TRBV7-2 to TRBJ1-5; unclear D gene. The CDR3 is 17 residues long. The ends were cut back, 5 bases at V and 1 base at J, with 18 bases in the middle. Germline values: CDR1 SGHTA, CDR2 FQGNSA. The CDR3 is CASSHFPREGSNQPQHF. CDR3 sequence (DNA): TGTGCCAGCAGCCATTTTCCCCGGGAGGGCAGCAATCAGCCCCAGCATTTT.

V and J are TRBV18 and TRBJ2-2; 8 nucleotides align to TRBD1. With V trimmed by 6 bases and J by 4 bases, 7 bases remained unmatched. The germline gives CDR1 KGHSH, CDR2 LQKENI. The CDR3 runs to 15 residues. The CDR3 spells CASSPPGGSTGELFF. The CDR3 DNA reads TGTGCCAGCTCCCCCCCAGGGGGCTCCACCGGGGAGCTGTTTTTT.

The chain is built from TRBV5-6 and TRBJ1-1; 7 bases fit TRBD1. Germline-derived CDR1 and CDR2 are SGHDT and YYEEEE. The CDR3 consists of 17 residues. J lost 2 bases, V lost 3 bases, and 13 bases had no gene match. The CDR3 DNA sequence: TGTGCCAGCAGCTCCAGTCTCGACAGGGCGGTTAACACTGAAGCTTTCTTT. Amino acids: CASSSSLDRAVNTEAFF.

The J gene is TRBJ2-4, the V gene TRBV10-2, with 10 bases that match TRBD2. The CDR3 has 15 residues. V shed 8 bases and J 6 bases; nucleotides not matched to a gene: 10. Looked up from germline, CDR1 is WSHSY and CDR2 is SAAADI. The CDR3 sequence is CASRGAGGIGNIQYF. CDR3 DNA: TGCGCCAGCCGTGGAGCGGGGGGGATCGGAAACATTCAGTACTTC.

The CDR3 region has the DNA TGTGCCAGCAGCTCAGCCGGGACAAAGGATGGCTACACCTTC. Residues: CASSSAGTKDGYTF. The chain couples TRBV7-9 to TRBJ1-2; weak D call: TRBD1 (6 bases). This CDR3 contains 14 residues. Trimming removed 4 bases from V and 6 bases from J, with 15 bases in between. Germline CDR1 SEHNR, CDR2 FQNEAQ (reference sequence). Looking up the rest from reference TRBV7-9 and TRBJ1-2 gives the full variable domain: DTGVSQNPRHKITKRGQNVTFRCDPISEHNRLYWYRQTLGQGPEFLTYFQNEAQLEKSRLLSDRFSAERPKGSFSTLEIQRTEQGDSAMYLCASSSAGTKDGYTFGSGTRLTVV.

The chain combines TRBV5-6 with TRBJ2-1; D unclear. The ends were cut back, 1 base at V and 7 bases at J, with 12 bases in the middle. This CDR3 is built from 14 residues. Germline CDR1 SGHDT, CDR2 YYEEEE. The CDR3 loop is CASSLTDLGNEQFF. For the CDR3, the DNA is TGTGCCAGCAGCTTGACTGATCTTGGTAATGAGCAGTTCTTC.

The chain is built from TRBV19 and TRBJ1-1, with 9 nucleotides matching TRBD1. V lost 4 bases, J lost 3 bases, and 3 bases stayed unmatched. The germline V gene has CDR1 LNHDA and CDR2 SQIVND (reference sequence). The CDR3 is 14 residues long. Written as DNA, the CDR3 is TGTGCCAGTAGTACCGGACAGGGGTACACTGAAGCTTTCTTT. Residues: CASSTGQGYTEAFF.

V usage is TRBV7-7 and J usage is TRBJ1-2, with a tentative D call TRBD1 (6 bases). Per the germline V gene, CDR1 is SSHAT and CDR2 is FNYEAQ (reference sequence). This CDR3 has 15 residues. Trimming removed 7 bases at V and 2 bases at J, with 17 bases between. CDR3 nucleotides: TGTGCCAGCACCCATTCGGGACAATCAAACTATGGCTACACCTTC. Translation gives CASTHSGQSNYGYTF.

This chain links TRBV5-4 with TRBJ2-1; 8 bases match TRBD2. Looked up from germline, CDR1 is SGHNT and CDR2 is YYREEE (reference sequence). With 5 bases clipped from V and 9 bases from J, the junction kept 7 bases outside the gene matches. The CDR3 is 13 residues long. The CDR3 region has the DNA TGTGCCAGCAGTTTCGGGGGGGGCGTTGAGCAGTTCTTC. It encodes CASSFGGGVEQFF.

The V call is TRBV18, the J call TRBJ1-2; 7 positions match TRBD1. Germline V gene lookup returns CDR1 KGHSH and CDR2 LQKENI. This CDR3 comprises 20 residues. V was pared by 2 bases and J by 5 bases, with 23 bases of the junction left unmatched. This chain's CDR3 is CASSPRVQGKLKPTHYGYTF. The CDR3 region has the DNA TGTGCCAGCTCACCAAGGGTACAGGGGAAGCTTAAGCCCACACATTATGGCTACACCTTC.

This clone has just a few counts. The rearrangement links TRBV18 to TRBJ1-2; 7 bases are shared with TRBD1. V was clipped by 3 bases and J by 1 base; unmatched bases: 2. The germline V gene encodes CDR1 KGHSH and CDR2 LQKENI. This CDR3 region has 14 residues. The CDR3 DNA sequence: TGTGCCAGCTCACCGACAGGGCTTAACTATGGCTACACCTTC. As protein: CASSPTGLNYGYTF.

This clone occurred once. The CDR3 bases are TGTGCCAGCAGTACGGGACAGGTCTACTACGAGCAGTACTTC. It codes for CASSTGQVYYEQYF. The V and J genes are TRBV25-1 and TRBJ2-7; 8 bases align to TRBD1. The CDR3 extends over 14 amino acids. The germline gives CDR1 MGHDK, CDR2 SYGVNS. Losses at the gene ends were 5 bases for V and 3 bases for J; bases not matched to a gene: 6.

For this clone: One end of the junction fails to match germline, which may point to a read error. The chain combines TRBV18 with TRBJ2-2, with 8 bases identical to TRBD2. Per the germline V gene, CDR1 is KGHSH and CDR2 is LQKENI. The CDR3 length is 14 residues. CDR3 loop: CASSPSGGTGELLF. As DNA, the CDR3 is TGTGCCAGCTCACCCAGCGGGGGTACCGGGGAGCTGCTTTTT.

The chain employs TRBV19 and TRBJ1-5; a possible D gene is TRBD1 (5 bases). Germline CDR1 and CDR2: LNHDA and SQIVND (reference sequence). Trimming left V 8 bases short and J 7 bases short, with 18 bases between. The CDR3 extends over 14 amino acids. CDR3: CASRDDQGWQPQHF. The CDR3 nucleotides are TGTGCCAGTCGCGATGACCAGGGTTGGCAGCCCCAGCATTTT.

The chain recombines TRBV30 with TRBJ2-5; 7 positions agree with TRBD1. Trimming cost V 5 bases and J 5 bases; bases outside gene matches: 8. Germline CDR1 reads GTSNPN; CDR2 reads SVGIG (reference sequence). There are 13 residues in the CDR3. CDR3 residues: CAWDRVTKETQYF. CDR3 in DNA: TGTGCCTGGGACAGGGTAACGAAGGAGACCCAGTACTTC. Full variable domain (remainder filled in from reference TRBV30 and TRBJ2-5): SQTIHQWPATLVQPVGSPLSLECTVEGTSNPNLYWYRQAAGRGLQLLFYSVGIGQISSEVPQNLSASRPQDRQFILSSKKLLLSDSGFYLCAWDRVTKETQYFGPGTRLLVL.

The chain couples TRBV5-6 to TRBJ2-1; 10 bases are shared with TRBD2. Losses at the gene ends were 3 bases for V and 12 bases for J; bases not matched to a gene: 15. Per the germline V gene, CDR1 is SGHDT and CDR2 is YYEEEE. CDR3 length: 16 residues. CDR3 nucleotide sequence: TGTGCCAGCAGCTCCGGGAGGGCTAGCGGGAGAGTTGGGCAGTTCTTC. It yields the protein CASSSGRASGRVGQFF. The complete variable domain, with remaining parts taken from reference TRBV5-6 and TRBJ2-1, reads DAGVTQSPTHLIKTRGQQVTLRCSPKSGHDTVSWYQQALGQGPQFIFQYYEEEERQRGNFPDRFSGHQFPNYSSELNVNALLLGDSALYLCASSSGRASGRVGQFFGPGTRLTVL.

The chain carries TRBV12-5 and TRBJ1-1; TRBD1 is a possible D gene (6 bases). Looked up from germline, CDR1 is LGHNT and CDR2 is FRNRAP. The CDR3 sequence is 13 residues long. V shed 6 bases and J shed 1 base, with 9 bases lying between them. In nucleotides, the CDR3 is TGTGCTAGTGGGCGGACAGCGAACACTGAAGCTTTCTTT. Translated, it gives CASGRTANTEAFF.

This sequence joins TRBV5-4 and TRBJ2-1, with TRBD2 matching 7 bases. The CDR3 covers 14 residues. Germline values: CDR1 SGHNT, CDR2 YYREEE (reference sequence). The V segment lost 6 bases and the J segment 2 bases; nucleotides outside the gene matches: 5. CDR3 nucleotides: TGTGCCAGCACCCTGGGGGGGACCTACAATGAGCAGTTCTTC. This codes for CASTLGGTYNEQFF.

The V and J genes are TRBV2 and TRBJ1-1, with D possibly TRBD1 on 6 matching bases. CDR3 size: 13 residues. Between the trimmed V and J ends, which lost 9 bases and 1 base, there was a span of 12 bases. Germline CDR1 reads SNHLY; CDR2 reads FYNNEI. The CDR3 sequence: CARKYRENTEAFF. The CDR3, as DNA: TGTGCCAGGAAGTACAGGGAGAACACTGAAGCTTTCTTT.